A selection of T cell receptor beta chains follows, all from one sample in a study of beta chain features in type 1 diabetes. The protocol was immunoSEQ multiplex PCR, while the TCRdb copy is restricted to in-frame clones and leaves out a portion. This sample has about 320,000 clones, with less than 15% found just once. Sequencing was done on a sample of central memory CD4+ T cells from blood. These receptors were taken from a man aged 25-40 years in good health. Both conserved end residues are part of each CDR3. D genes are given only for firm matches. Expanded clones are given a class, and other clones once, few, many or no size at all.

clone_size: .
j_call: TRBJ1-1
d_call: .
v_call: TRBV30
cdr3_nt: TGTGCCTGGACCGTCGGACGGAAGAACACTGAAGCTTTCTTT
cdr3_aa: CAWTVGRKNTEAFF

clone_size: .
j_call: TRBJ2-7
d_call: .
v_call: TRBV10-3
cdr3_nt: TGTGCCAGCAAAGCAGGGAGCTCCTACGAGCAGTACTTC
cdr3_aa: CASKAGSSYEQYF

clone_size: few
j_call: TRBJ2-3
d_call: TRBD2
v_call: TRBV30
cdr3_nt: TGTGCCTGGGGGACTAGCGGGATTGGAGATACGCAGTATTTT
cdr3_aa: CAWGTSGIGDTQYF

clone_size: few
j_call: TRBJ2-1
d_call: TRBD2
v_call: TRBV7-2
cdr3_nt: TGTGCCAGCAGGTTAGCGGGAGCTCCCTCCAATGAGCAGTTCTTC
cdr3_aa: CASRLAGAPSNEQFF

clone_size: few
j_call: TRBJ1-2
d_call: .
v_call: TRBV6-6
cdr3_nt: TGTGCCAGCAGCTACCGGCGGACAGCTAACTATGGCTACACCTTC
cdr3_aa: CASSYRRTANYGYTF

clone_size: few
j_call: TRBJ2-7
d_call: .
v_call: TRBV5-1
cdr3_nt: TGCGCCAGCAGCTCCCAGGGCCCCAACTCCTACGAGCAGTACTTC
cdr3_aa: CASSSQGPNSYEQYF

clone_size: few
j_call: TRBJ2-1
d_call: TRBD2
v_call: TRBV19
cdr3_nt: TGTGCCAGTAGTAGGTTTAGCGGGGCAAACAATGAGCAGTTCTTC
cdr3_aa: CASSRFSGANNEQFF

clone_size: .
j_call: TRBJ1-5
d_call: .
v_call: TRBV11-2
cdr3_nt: TGTGCCAGCAGCCAGAGGGGGGGCCGGCCCCAGCATTTT
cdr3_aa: CASSQRGGRPQHF

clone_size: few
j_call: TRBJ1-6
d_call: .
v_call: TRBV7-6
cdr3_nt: TGTGCCAGCAGCTTACGGGGAGAAGGATCACCCCTCCACTTT
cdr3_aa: CASSLRGEGSPLHF

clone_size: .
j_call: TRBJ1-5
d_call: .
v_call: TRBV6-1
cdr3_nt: TGTGCCACCCTGGACGGAATTCATCAGCCCCAGCATTTT
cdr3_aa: CATLDGIHQPQHF

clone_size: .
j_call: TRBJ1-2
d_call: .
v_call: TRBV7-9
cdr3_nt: TGTGCCAGCAGCGCCCTCAGGGTGAACGGCTACACCTTC
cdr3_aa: CASSALRVNGYTF